One and the same sample provided the 14 T cell receptor beta chains below, sequenced in a study of blood T cell repertoires in COVID-19. Assay used: immunoSEQ multiplex PCR; TCRdb lists only in-frame clones, some missing. The table has some 130,000 clones, 88% seen once. The specimen was peripheral blood. These receptors all stem from a man over 45 with acute or convalescent COVID-19.

There are a few counts of this clone. The chain is built from TRBV30 and TRBJ1-6, with D possibly TRBD1 on 5 matching bases. Germline loops: CDR1 GTSNPN, CDR2 SVGIG (reference sequence). Trimming took 4 bases from V and 6 from J, leaving 10 bases between them. The CDR3 has 13 amino acids. CDR3 sequence (DNA): TGTGCCTGGATCGCAGGGATTAATTCACCCCTCCACTTT. Amino acids: CAWIAGINSPLHF.

The J gene is TRBJ1-1, the V gene TRBV7-9; D might be TRBD1 (5 bases). From germline, CDR1 is SEHNR and CDR2 FQNEAQ (reference sequence). Trimming pared 1 base from V and 2 bases from J, leaving 14 bases between. The CDR3 totals 16 residues. CDR3 sequence: CASSLGSGKVNTEAFF. CDR3 nucleotides: TGTGCCAGCAGCTTAGGTTCAGGGAAAGTTAACACTGAAGCTTTCTTT.

This clone was found once. The V and J genes are TRBV3-1 (or the pseudogene TRBV3-2) and TRBJ1-2, with D perhaps matching TRBD1 (5 bases). Trimming stripped 4 bases from V and 6 bases from J, with 9 bases between. Germline loops: CDR1 LGHDT, CDR2 YNNKEL (reference sequence). The CDR3 is made up of 12 amino acids. CDR3 bases: TGTGCCAGCAGCCCTACCAGGGATGGCTACACCTTC. Encoded protein: CASSPTRDGYTF.

This clone was counted a few times. The chain has TRBV12-3 or TRBV12-4 and TRBJ1-6; 9 bases match TRBD1. Losses at the gene ends were 7 bases for V and 7 bases for J; bases not matched to a gene: 2. There are 13 residues in the CDR3. The CDR3 DNA is TGTGCCAGCACGGGACAGGGAAATTCACCCCTCCACTTT. Its protein product is CASTGQGNSPLHF.

A few counts support this clone. The V call is TRBV28, the J call TRBJ2-3, with TRBD2 matching 10 bases. Trimming took 6 bases from V and 1 from J; bases not matched to a gene: 13. This CDR3 is built from 18 residues. Per germline, CDR1 MDHEN and CDR2 SYDVKM. The CDR3 nucleotides are TGTGCCAGCAGGAGGACTAGCGGCAAAAGTGAGGGCACAGATACGCAGTATTTT. Translation: CASRRTSGKSEGTDTQYF. The full variable domain, completed using reference TRBV28 and TRBJ2-3, is DVKVTQSSRYLVKRTGEKVFLECVQDMDHENMFWYRQDPGLGLRLIYFSYDVKMKEKGDIPEGYSVSREKKERFSLILESASTNQTSMYLCASRRTSGKSEGTDTQYFGPGTRLTVL.

The chain combines TRBV9 with TRBJ1-1; 8 bases align to TRBD1. The V gene's germline CDR1 is SGDLS and CDR2 YYNGEE. V was clipped by 3 bases and J by 4 bases; unmatched bases: 5. CDR3 length: 14 residues. For the CDR3, the DNA is TGTGCCAGCAGCGGCCAGGGGGCGAGCACTGAAGCTTTCTTT. It encodes CASSGQGASTEAFF.

The rearrangement uses TRBV11-2 and TRBJ2-7; the match to TRBD2 covers 7 bases. The V and J ends lost 1 base and 0 bases, in that order; junction bases with no gene match: 6. Germline loops: CDR1 SGHAT, CDR2 FQNNGV. CDR3 length equals 16 residues. CDR3 loop: CASSLGSGRASYEQYF. Here the CDR3 DNA reads TGTGCCAGCAGCTTAGGGTCAGGGAGGGCCTCCTACGAGCAGTACTTC.

The V call is TRBV11-2, the J call TRBJ2-2; tentatively, D is TRBD2 (7 bases). The germline V gene has CDR1 SGHAT and CDR2 FQNNGV. CDR3 size: 16 residues. The DNA of the CDR3 is TGTGCAGGGGGGGCCCCCAGGGATGTATACACCGGGGAGCTGTTTTTT. Translated, it gives CAGGAPRDVYTGELFF.

The V gene is TRBV5-1, the J gene TRBJ2-7; 12 nucleotides line up with TRBD1. This CDR3 spans 15 amino acids. V trimming: 3 bases; J trimming: 3 bases; junction bases outside the gene matches: 4. CDR1 and CDR2 from the germline V gene are SGHRS and YFSETQ. In DNA, the CDR3 is TGCGCCAGCAGCTGGGGACAGGGGGCCGTCTACGAGCAGTACTTC. Protein: CASSWGQGAVYEQYF. The complete variable domain, with remaining parts taken from reference TRBV5-1 and TRBJ2-7, reads KAGVTQTPRYLIKTRGQQVTLSCSPISGHRSVSWYQQTPGQGLQFLFEYFSETQRNKGNFPGRFSGRQFSNSRSEMNVSTLELGDSALYLCASSWGQGAVYEQYFGPGTRLTVT.

The chain is built from TRBV4-1 and TRBJ1-1, with TRBD1 matching 8 bases. The CDR3 contains 16 residues. CDR1 and CDR2 from the germline V gene are MGHRA and YSYEKL. The ends lost 4 bases at V and 1 base at J; junction bases unmatched: 8. The CDR3 DNA is TGCGCCAGCAGCCTACTACCCGGGACAGGGAACACTGAAGCTTTCTTT. This codes for CASSLLPGTGNTEAFF.

The chain links TRBV9 to TRBJ2-1; no clear D gene. The CDR3 sequence is 15 residues long. Deletions cut 4 bases from V and 1 base from J, with 12 bases between. The germline V gene encodes CDR1 SGDLS and CDR2 YYNGEE. CDR3 in DNA: TGTGCCAGCAGCCCCCAGTCTAGTTCCTACAATGAGCAGTTCTTC. Amino acid sequence: CASSPQSSSYNEQFF.

The chain couples TRBV5-4 to TRBJ2-6; D is uncertain. Trimming left V 3 bases short and J 0 bases short, with 10 bases between. The CDR3 is 16 amino acids. The germline V gene has CDR1 SGHNT and CDR2 YYREEE (reference sequence). The CDR3 is CASSSLQSSGANVLTF. The DNA of the CDR3 is TGTGCCAGCAGCTCCCTACAGAGCTCTGGGGCCAACGTCCTGACTTTC. Looking up the rest from reference TRBV5-4 and TRBJ2-6 gives the full variable domain: ETGVTQSPTHLIKTRGQQVTLRCSSQSGHNTVSWYQQALGQGPQFIFQYYREEENGRGNFPPRFSGLQFPNYSSELNVNALELDDSALYLCASSSLQSSGANVLTFGAGSRLTVL.

The chain uses TRBV3-1 (or the pseudogene TRBV3-2) and TRBJ2-1; D is possibly TRBD1 (6 bases). CDR3 length equals 12 residues. Germline V lookup: CDR1 LGHDT, CDR2 YNNKEL (reference sequence). Trimming shortened V by 8 bases and J by 12 bases, and 17 bases separated the two germline ends. The CDR3 loop reads CASGVQGVGQFF. As DNA, the CDR3 is TGTGCCAGCGGGGTACAGGGCGTCGGGCAGTTCTTC.

The chain uses TRBV28 and TRBJ1-4; weak D call: TRBD1 (6 bases). From germline, CDR1 is MDHEN and CDR2 SYDVKM. Trimming left V 6 bases short and J 8 bases short, with 19 bases between. The CDR3 totals 15 residues. CDR3 loop: CASSQQGLGREKLFF. In DNA form, the CDR3 reads TGTGCCAGCAGCCAACAGGGTCTAGGACGGGAAAAACTGTTTTTT.